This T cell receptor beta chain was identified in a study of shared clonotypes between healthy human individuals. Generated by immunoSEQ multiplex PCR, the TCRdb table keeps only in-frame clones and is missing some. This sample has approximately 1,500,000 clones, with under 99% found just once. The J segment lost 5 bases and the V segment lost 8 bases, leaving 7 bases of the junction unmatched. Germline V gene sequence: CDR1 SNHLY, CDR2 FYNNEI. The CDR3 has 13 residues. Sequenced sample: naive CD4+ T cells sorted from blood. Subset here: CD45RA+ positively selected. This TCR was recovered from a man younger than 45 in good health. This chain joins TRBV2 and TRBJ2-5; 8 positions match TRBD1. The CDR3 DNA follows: TGTGCCAGCCACAGGGGGAAGACGGAGACCCAGTACTTC. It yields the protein CASHRGKTETQYF. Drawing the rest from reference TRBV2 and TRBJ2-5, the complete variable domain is EPEVTQTPSHQVTQMGQEVILRCVPISNHLYFYWYRQILGQKVEFLVSFYNNEISEKSEIFDDQFSVERPDGSNFTLKIRSTKLEDSAMYFCASHRGKTETQYFGPGTRLLVL.